The entry below describes one T cell receptor beta chain. The antigen remains unidentified. Random-hexamer reverse transcription was applied to about 0.45 to 1 ug RNA. Each CDR3 protein is one row after TCRdb ran MiXCR on the immunoSEQ multiplex PCR reads. This sample has more than 110,000 distinct CDR3 sequences; roughly 94% occur once, and the top ten carry approximately 0.27%. The CDR3 is 15 residues long. V shed 8 bases, J shed 3 bases, and the junction held 9 bases outside the gene matches. Per the germline V gene, CDR1 is MNHEY and CDR2 is SMNVEV (reference sequence). The data originate from a study of CD8 T cells in Susac syndrome. Study results and limitations: By the study's own acknowledgment, its TCR sequencing and HLA analysis included relatively few individuals.

The T cells that were sequenced for TCR beta were CD8+ and CD4+ cells from blood. Negative isolation was applied to CD8+ and CD4+ T cells, and FACS enrichment was applied to TEMRA cells. Sequencing input: CD8+ T cells from PBMCs. The TCR comes from a human donor in good health. This chain uses TRBV27 with TRBJ2-4, with TRBD1 identical over 8 bases. The CDR3 sequence: CASQDREQGKNIQYF. CDR3 nucleotide sequence: TGTGCCAGCCAGGACAGGGAGCAGGGCAAAAACATTCAGTACTTC.